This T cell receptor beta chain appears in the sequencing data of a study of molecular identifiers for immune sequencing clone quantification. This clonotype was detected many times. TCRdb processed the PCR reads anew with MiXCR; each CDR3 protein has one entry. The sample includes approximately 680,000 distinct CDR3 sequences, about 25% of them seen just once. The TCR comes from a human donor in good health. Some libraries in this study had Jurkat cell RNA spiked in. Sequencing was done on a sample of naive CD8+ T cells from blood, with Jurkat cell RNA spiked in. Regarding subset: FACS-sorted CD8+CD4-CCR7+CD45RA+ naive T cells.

CDR3 residues: CSARVAGTGDTEAFF. The CDR3 DNA is TGCAGTGCTAGAGTCGCCGGGACAGGGGACACTGAAGCTTTCTTT. The chain carries TRBV20-1 and TRBJ1-1; TRBD1 aligns across 10 bases. V shed 1 base and J 3 bases; nucleotides not matched to a gene: 5. Germline V gene data show CDR1 as DFQATT and CDR2 as SNEGSKA (reference sequence). The CDR3 consists of 15 residues.